This T cell receptor (beta chain) was identified during a study of control samples from healthy donors and cancer patients. The protocol was immunoSEQ multiplex PCR, while the TCRdb copy is restricted to in-frame clones and leaves out a portion. The sample table sets out about 210,000 clones. Germline loops: CDR1 SGHDT, CDR2 YYEEEE. V lost 5 bases and J 0 bases, leaving 20 bases between the germline ends. The CDR3 has 17 amino acids. The material sequenced was blood. The genes are TRBV5-6 and TRBJ1-1; D unresolved. The origin of this receptor is a woman aged 25 to 45 in good health. CDR3 residues: CASSHTSWRALNTEAFF. CDR3 nucleotides: TGTGCCAGCAGTCACACTTCCTGGAGAGCCTTGAACACTGAAGCTTTCTTT.